The TCR beta chain under discussion was sequenced for a study of fetal regulatory T cell absence and autoimmunity. Notes on this clone: Its target is unknown.

Method: immunoSEQ multiplex PCR; TCRdb's copy keeps in-frame clones and lacks some. The sample includes 95,000 or so clones, about 78% of them seen just once. Study results and caveats: Cord blood and pancreas showed broadly similar TRB gene family usage.

The clonotype originates from a male donor with IPEX syndrome. Sequencing was done on a sample of pancreas tissue.

The CDR3 loop reads CASSSGGVRNSPLHF. CDR3 DNA: TGTGCCAGCAGTTCCGGGGGTGTGAGAAATTCACCCCTCCACTTT. This chain links TRBV28 with TRBJ1-6; TRBD1 might be the D (5 bases). V lost 4 bases to trimming and J lost 7 bases, with 14 bases between them. The CDR3 is 15 residues long. Germline V gene data show CDR1 as MDHEN and CDR2 as SYDVKM. The variable domain in full, with the rest retrieved from reference TRBV28 and TRBJ1-6, is DVKVTQSSRYLVKRTGEKVFLECVQDMDHENMFWYRQDPGLGLRLIYFSYDVKMKEKGDIPEGYSVSREKKERFSLILESASTNQTSMYLCASSSGGVRNSPLHFGNGTRLTVT.